The clone carrying this T cell receptor beta chain was detected only a few times. This CDR3 is 17 amino acids long. The trim removed 0 bases at V and 1 base at J, leaving 6 bases unmatched. Per germline, CDR1 SGDLS and CDR2 YYNGEE. This sample is part of a study of T-cell reconstitution after alpha-beta-depleted transplantation in children. Unique molecular identifiers tagged the TCRbeta library. Each CDR3 protein is one row after TCRdb ran MiXCR on the PCR reads. The data show about 360,000 distinct CDR3 sequences, with about an eighth seen just once and 4% to 5.5% held by the top ten. The sample in question was PBMCs, obtained from the stem cell graft. V is TRBV9 and J is TRBJ2-2; 7 bases line up with TRBD2. The receptor's source is a human donor who donated a stem cell graft to a child with Fanconi anemia. The CDR3 DNA reads as TGTGCCAGCAGCGTAGCTTTCGGGGGGAGGAACACCGGGGAGCTGTTTTTT. Translating gives CASSVAFGGRNTGELFF.